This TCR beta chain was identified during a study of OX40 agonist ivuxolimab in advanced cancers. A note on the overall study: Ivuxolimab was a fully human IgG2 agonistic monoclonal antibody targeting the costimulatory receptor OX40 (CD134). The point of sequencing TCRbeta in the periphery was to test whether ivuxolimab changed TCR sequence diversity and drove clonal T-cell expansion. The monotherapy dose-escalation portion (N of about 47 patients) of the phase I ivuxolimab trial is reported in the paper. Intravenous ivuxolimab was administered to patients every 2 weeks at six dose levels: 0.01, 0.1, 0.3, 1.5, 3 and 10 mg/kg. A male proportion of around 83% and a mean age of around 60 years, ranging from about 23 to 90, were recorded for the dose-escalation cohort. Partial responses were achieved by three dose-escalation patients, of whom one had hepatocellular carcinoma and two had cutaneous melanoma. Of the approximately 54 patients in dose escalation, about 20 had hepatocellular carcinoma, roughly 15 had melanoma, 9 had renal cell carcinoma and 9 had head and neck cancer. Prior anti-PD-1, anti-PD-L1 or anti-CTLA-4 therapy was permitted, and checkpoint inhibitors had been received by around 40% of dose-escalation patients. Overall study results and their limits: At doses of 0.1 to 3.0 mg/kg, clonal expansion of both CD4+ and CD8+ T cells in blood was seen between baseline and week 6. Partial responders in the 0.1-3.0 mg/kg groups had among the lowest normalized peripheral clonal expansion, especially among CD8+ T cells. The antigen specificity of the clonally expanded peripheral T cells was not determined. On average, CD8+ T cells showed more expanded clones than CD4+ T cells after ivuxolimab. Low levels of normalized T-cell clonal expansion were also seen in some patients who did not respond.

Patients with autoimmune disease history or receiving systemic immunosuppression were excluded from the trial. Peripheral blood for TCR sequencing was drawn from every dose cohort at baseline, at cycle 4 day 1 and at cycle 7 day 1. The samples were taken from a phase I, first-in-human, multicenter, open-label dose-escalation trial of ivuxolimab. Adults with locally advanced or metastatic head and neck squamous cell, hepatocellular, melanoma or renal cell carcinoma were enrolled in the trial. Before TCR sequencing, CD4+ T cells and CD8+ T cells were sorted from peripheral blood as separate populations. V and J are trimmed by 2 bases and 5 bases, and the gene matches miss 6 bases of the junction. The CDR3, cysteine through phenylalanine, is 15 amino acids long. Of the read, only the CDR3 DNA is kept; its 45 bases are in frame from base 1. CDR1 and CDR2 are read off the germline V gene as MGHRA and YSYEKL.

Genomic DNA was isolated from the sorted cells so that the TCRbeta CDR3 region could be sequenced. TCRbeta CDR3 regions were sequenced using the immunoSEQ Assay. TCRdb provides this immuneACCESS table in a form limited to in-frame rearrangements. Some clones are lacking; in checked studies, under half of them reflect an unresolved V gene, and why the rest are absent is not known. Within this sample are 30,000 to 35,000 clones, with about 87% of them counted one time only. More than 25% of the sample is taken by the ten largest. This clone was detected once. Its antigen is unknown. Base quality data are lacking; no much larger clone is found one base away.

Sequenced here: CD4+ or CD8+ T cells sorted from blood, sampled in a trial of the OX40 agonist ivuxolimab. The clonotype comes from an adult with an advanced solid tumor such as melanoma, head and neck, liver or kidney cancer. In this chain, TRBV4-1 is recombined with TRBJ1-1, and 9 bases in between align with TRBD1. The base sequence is TGCGCCAGCAGCCAAACAGGGGGCGCGTTGACTGAAGCTTTCTTT. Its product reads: CASSQTGGALTEAFF.